Shown below are 16 T cell receptor beta chains from a single sample sequenced in a study of molecular identifiers for immune sequencing clone quantification. One entry per CDR3 protein, called by TCRdb with MiXCR from the PCR reads. This repertoire shows around 460,000 distinct CDR3 sequences, about 26% found once; its top ten account for 0.7% to 0.9%. Sequencing was performed on naive CD8+ T cells from blood, with Jurkat cell RNA spiked in. Subset reported: FACS-sorted CD8+CD4-CCR7+CD45RA+ naive T cells. Receptor source: a human donor in good health. Some libraries in this study had Jurkat cell RNA spiked in.

The chain employs TRBV6-2 or TRBV6-3 and TRBJ2-5; possible D gene TRBD1, 5 bases. Per germline, CDR1 MNHEY and CDR2 SVGEGT. This CDR3 contains 13 residues. V lost 5 bases and J lost 1, with 8 bases in between. For the CDR3, the DNA is TGTGCCAGCAGTGCGACAGTCCAAGAGACCCAGTACTTC. Its protein product is CASSATVQETQYF.

This chain links TRBV19 with TRBJ1-5, with unresolved D. Germline V gives CDR1 LNHDA, CDR2 SQIVND (reference sequence). This CDR3 is 15 amino acids long. Trimming shortened V by 1 base and J by 1 base, and 8 bases separated the two germline ends. The chain's CDR3 is CASSIAGRSNQPQHF. The CDR3 region has the DNA TGTGCCAGTAGTATAGCGGGGAGAAGCAATCAGCCCCAGCATTTT.

The V gene is TRBV12-3 or TRBV12-4, the J gene TRBJ2-7; unclear D gene. There are 12 residues in the CDR3. The V and J ends lost 7 bases and 3 bases respectively, with 10 bases between them. This CDR3 is CASTRSGYEQYF. The CDR3 nucleotides read TGTGCCAGCACCCGGTCGGGCTACGAGCAGTACTTC.

This chain uses TRBV28 with TRBJ2-2, with TRBD2 matching 9 bases. V lost 4 bases to trimming and J lost 9 bases; unmatched junction nucleotides: 12. CDR3 size: 16 residues. Per the germline V gene, CDR1 is MDHEN and CDR2 is SYDVKM. CDR3 amino acids: CASSWIAGVPARELFF. The DNA of the CDR3 is TGTGCCAGCAGTTGGATAGCGGGAGTGCCTGCCAGGGAGCTGTTTTTT.

Notes on this clonotype: At one end the junction does not follow the germline gene, possibly because of a read error. The J gene is TRBJ2-3, the V gene TRBV7-7, with D perhaps matching TRBD1 (6 bases). In germline, CDR1 is SSHAT, CDR2 FNYEAQ (reference sequence). There are 13 residues in the CDR3. CDR3 protein: CASNRQDTDTQYF. The CDR3, as DNA: TGTGCTAGCAACCGACAGGACACAGATACGCAGTATTTT.

This clonotype appeared many times. The V and J genes are TRBV6-5 and TRBJ2-3; 8 bases map to TRBD1. The V gene end was trimmed by 0 bases and the J gene end by 3 bases; junction bases not matched to a gene: 14. Germline V lookup: CDR1 MNHEY, CDR2 SVGAGI. The CDR3 runs 19 residues. CDR3 sequence (DNA): TGTGCCAGCAGTTACTCGGTTTCCCGGACAGGGCTAGAAACAGATACGCAGTATTTT. It translates to CASSYSVSRTGLETDTQYF.

This clonotype was detected a few times. The gene calls are TRBV28 and TRBJ2-3, with D possibly called TRBD1 or TRBD2 (6 bases each). CDR3 length: 14 amino acids. The germline V gene has CDR1 MDHEN and CDR2 SYDVKM. The ends were cut back, 10 bases at V and 0 bases at J, with 14 bases in the middle. Here the CDR3 DNA reads TGTGCCACCGGGGGCGGAGCTAGCACAGATACGCAGTATTTT. Encoded protein: CATGGGASTDTQYF.

This clonotype occurred many times. The rearrangement links TRBV5-1 to TRBJ1-1, with a weak D call TRBD1 (5 bases). Trimming cost V 6 bases and J 7 bases, with 22 bases left between them. This CDR3 region has 15 residues. The V gene's germline CDR1 is SGHRS and CDR2 YFSETQ. CDR3 sequence: CASTAGTTPTSEAFF. CDR3 DNA: TGCGCCAGCACGGCCGGGACTACCCCAACCAGTGAAGCTTTCTTT. Looking up the rest from reference TRBV5-1 and TRBJ1-1 gives the full variable domain: KAGVTQTPRYLIKTRGQQVTLSCSPISGHRSVSWYQQTPGQGLQFLFEYFSETQRNKGNFPGRFSGRQFSNSRSEMNVSTLELGDSALYLCASTAGTTPTSEAFFGQGTRLTVV.

This clonotype was seen a few times. The chain combines TRBV27 with TRBJ2-1; D possibly corresponds to TRBD2 (7 bases). The CDR3 runs to 17 residues. Germline V gives CDR1 MNHEY, CDR2 SMNVEV (reference sequence). V was cut by 0 bases and J by 3 bases, with 15 bases left in between. The CDR3 DNA follows: TGTGCCAGCAGTTTATCTGCGGGGGCTACCTTCTACAATGAGCAGTTCTTC. This encodes CASSLSAGATFYNEQFF.

The chain couples TRBV4-3 to TRBJ2-7; D is perhaps TRBD1 or TRBD2 (5 bases each). The CDR3 has 17 residues. V was clipped by 3 bases and J by 2 bases, with 20 bases between them. Germline V gene sequence: CDR1 LGHNA, CDR2 YSLEER. CDR3 nucleotides: TGCGCCAGCAGCCAGGATCCCGTCCGGGACGGAGCCTACGAGCAGTACTTC. Translated: CASSQDPVRDGAYEQYF.

The rearrangement links TRBV28 to TRBJ1-1; 8 bases are a match to TRBD1. J lost 3 bases, V lost 2 bases, and 5 bases had no gene match. This CDR3 is built from 15 residues. Per germline, CDR1 MDHEN and CDR2 SYDVKM. The CDR3 nucleotides are TGTGCCAGCAGTTTAACCACAGGGGGTTACACTGAAGCTTTCTTT. Residues: CASSLTTGGYTEAFF.

This clonotype was recorded at least ten times. V gene TRBV4-2 combines with J gene TRBJ2-7; D is unresolved. Germline lookup yields CDR1 LGHNA and CDR2 YNFKEQ. The CDR3 is 14 residues long. The germline V and J ends were trimmed by 0 bases and 4 bases, with 10 bases remaining between them. DNA for the CDR3: TGTGCCAGCAGCCAAGAATTGTTCGCGTACGAGCAGTACTTC. Protein product: CASSQELFAYEQYF.

On this clonotype: One end of the junction fails to match germline, which may point to a read error. The chain has TRBV5-3 and TRBJ1-2, with D tentatively TRBD1 (6 bases). TRBV5-3 is an open reading frame whose function is uncertain. There are 19 residues in the CDR3. The chain's CDR3 is CASSLAYLDRTIDNYGYTF. CDR3 bases: TGTGCCAGCAGCTTGGCCTATCTTGACAGGACGATAGATAACTATGGCTACACCTTC.

The chain uses TRBV12-3 or TRBV12-4 and TRBJ1-2; D might be TRBD1 (5 bases). Trimming pared 3 bases from V and 0 bases from J, leaving 8 bases between. This CDR3 spans 14 amino acids. For the CDR3, the DNA is TGTGCCAGCAGTTTTCAGGGATCTAACTATGGCTACACCTTC. Its protein is CASSFQGSNYGYTF.

In DNA form, the CDR3 reads TGCGCCAGCAGCCAAGAGGTGGTAAAGGGCTCTTCACCCCTCCACTTT. Its translation is CASSQEVVKGSSPLHF. V is TRBV4-3 and J is TRBJ1-6; D gene unclear. V dropped 0 bases and J dropped 9 bases, with 15 bases sitting between them. This CDR3 comprises 16 residues. Germline loops: CDR1 LGHNA, CDR2 YSLEER.

In regard to this clonotype: A much larger clone lies a single base off, so this may be a read error. The genes are TRBV7-2 and TRBJ2-7; tentatively, D is TRBD2 (6 bases). Germline V gene sequence: CDR1 SGHTA, CDR2 FQGNSA. CDR3 length equals 12 residues. Here the CDR3 DNA reads TGTGACAGCAGGACTACCCCCTACGAGCAGTACTTC. Protein product: CDSRTTPYEQYF.